The rows below give T cell receptor beta chains drawn from one sample of a study of cytomegalovirus exposure and HLA in healthy donors. Assay used: immunoSEQ multiplex PCR; TCRdb lists only in-frame clones, some missing. Of hundreds of thousands of clones listed, roughly 82% are singletons. Specimen: PBMCs. All receptors derive from a man aged 40-50 years in good health and CMV-seropositive. CDR3s leave out the opening cysteine and the closing phenylalanine or tryptophan. The order of the fields is clone size, J gene, V gene, CDR3 protein. Size is stated for part of the rows, as once, few or many counts, or as a class when the clone is expanded.

. TRBJ2-1 TRBV15 ATSSLRPGYNEQF
. TRBJ2-1 TRBV5-1 ASSFSDEQF
. TRBJ1-2 TRBV6-5 ASSYRGGRRGYT
. TRBJ1-2 TRBV7-8 ASSLGGSGGYEGYT
few TRBJ2-1 TRBV10-1 ASSESGTFSYNEQF
. TRBJ2-2 TRBV19 ASSIEGGEFTGELF
. TRBJ1-2 TRBV7-8 ASSARLRDSYGYT
. TRBJ2-2 TRBV15 ATSRVSARGELF
. TRBJ2-3 TRBV11-2 ASSLGDTGVFIDTQY
. TRBJ2-7 TRBV5-1 ASSAGQGAIYEQY
once TRBJ1-1 TRBV7-2 ASSRDTVNTEAF
. . TRBV7-9 ASSVNDGDYEQY